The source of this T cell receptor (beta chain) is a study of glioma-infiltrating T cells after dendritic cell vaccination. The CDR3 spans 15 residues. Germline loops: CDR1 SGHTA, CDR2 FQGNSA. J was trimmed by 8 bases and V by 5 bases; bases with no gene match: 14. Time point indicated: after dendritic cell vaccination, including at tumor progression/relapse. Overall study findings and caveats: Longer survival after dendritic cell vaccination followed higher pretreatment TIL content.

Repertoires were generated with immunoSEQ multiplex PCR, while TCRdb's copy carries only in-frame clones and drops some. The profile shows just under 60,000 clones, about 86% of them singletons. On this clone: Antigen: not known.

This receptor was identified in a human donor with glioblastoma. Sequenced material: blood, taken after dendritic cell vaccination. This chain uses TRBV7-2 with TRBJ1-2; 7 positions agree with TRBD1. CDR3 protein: CASSAPGGTAGGYTF. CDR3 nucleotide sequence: TGTGCCAGCAGCGCTCCGGGAGGGACAGCAGGGGGCTACACCTTC.